These 29 T cell receptor beta chains came from one sample sequenced in a study of shared clonotypes between healthy human individuals. Sequencing was performed with immunoSEQ multiplex PCR; in TCRdb, only in-frame clones are kept and a portion is missing. Of some 1 million clones in the sample, 70% to 80% are singletons; the top ten hold roughly 1.5%. Sequencing was performed on memory CD4+ T cells sorted from blood. Documented subset: CD45RA-negative fraction. Source of these receptors: a young man in good health.

This clone was counted ten times or more. The V gene is TRBV13, the J gene TRBJ1-1; D possibly corresponds to TRBD1 (6 bases). Germline loops: CDR1 PRHDT, CDR2 FYEKMQ (reference sequence). There are 16 residues in the CDR3. The ends were cut back, 1 base at V and 6 bases at J, with 18 bases in the middle. CDR3 bases: TGTGCCAGCAGCTTAGAAAGAATAGGGGGAGGGGCTGAAGCTTTCTTT. This encodes CASSLERIGGGAEAFF.

The chain has TRBV28 and TRBJ2-7; a possible D gene is TRBD2 (5 bases). Deletions cut 7 bases from V and 2 bases from J, with 18 bases between. CDR1 MDHEN and CDR2 SYDVKM come from the germline V gene. The CDR3 runs to 15 residues. The CDR3 DNA is TGTGCCAGCACCCTATCGGGGTCAACTACCTACGAGCAGTACTTC. Its translation: CASTLSGSTTYEQYF.

The gene calls are TRBV4-3 and TRBJ2-7; TRBD2 aligns across 9 bases. The CDR3 consists of 14 residues. V lost 4 bases to trimming and J lost 3 bases; unmatched junction nucleotides: 4. CDR1 is LGHNA and CDR2 is YSLEER in the germline V gene. The CDR3 coding sequence is TGCGCCAGCAGCCGCAGACTAGCGGACTACGAGCAGTACTTC. It specifies CASSRRLADYEQYF.

The chain recombines TRBV28 with TRBJ1-6; 8 bases line up with TRBD1. The CDR3 has 14 amino acids. J lost 7 bases, V lost 4 bases, and 3 bases had no gene match. CDR1 and CDR2 from the germline V gene are MDHEN and SYDVKM. In DNA form, the CDR3 reads TGTGCCAGCAGTTCCAGACAGGGGAATTCACCCCTCCACTTT. Amino acids: CASSSRQGNSPLHF.

The rearrangement joins TRBV2 to TRBJ2-1, with D possibly matching TRBD2 (5 bases). The CDR3 contains 15 residues. Germline CDR1 SNHLY, CDR2 FYNNEI. Deletions cut 7 bases from V and 1 base from J, with 14 bases between. The CDR3: CASNPDAGSYNEQFF. CDR3 DNA sequence: TGTGCCAGCAATCCGGACGCGGGTTCCTACAATGAGCAGTTCTTC.

J is TRBJ1-2 and V is TRBV5-1; the D gene is possibly TRBD1 (5 bases). The germline CDR1 and CDR2 sequences are SGHRS and YFSETQ. The CDR3 contains 14 residues. V was shortened by 0 bases and J by 6 bases, with 12 bases between the two germline ends. The CDR3 nucleotides are TGCGCCAGCAGCTTGGTGCAGGGATTGGATGGCTACACCTTC. It specifies CASSLVQGLDGYTF.

The table lists this clone with a few counts. Additional DNA sequences in this sample encode the identical CDR3. V and J are TRBV18 and TRBJ2-7, with 7 nucleotides matching TRBD1. Germline CDR1 and CDR2: KGHSH and LQKENI. V was clipped by 3 bases and J by 2 bases; unmatched bases: 7. The CDR3 totals 15 residues. This CDR3 reads CASSPEAGGPYEQYF. The CDR3 nucleotides read TGTGCCAGCTCACCGGAGGCAGGGGGACCCTACGAGCAGTACTTC.

This clone has only a few counts. V and J are TRBV6-6 and TRBJ2-1; possibly TRBD2 for D (6 bases). The V and J ends lost 6 bases and 8 bases respectively, with 14 bases between them. The length of the CDR3 is 13 residues. CDR1 is MNHNY and CDR2 is SVGAGI in the germline V gene (reference sequence). In nucleotides, the CDR3 is TGTGCCAGCAGCCTTCGACTAGGGCATGAGCAGTTCTTC. Translation: CASSLRLGHEQFF.

V usage is TRBV16 and J usage is TRBJ2-1; 7 bases align to TRBD2. The V gene's germline CDR1 is KGHSY and CDR2 FQNENV. V shed 4 bases, J shed 7 bases, and the junction held 7 bases outside the gene matches. The CDR3 totals 14 residues. CDR3 in DNA: TGTGCCAGCAGCCTTTGGGGAGCGGGGAATGAGCAGTTCTTC. It specifies CASSLWGAGNEQFF.

The gene calls are TRBV6-1 and TRBJ1-2; 7 bases agree with TRBD1. CDR1 is MNHNS, CDR2 SASEGT, per germline. The CDR3 is 15 amino acids. V was clipped by 6 bases and J by 2 bases; unmatched bases: 9. The CDR3 sequence: CASSLTGNTNYGYTF. The CDR3 nucleotides read TGTGCCAGCAGCCTGACAGGGAATACGAACTATGGCTACACCTTC.

This clone appeared a few times. The chain has TRBV19 and TRBJ1-6, with no clear D. V lost 6 bases to trimming and J lost 6 bases, with 12 bases between them. CDR3 length equals 14 residues. Germline V gene sequence: CDR1 LNHDA, CDR2 SQIVND (reference sequence). The CDR3 region has the DNA TGTGCCAGTAGCCCGGACGGTTCTAATTCACCCCTCCACTTT. Translated, it gives CASSPDGSNSPLHF.

The chain recombines TRBV19 with TRBJ1-1; D is possibly TRBD1 (5 bases). Looked up from germline, CDR1 is LNHDA and CDR2 is SQIVND (reference sequence). Trimming took 1 base from V and 5 from J, leaving 8 bases between them. This CDR3 is 13 amino acids long. The chain's CDR3 is CASSIGGFTEAFF. Here the CDR3 DNA reads TGTGCCAGTAGTATAGGGGGGTTTACTGAAGCTTTCTTT.

As concerns this clone: Other DNA sequences within the sample encode an identical CDR3. The genes are TRBV2 and TRBJ2-7; D is uncertain. The CDR3 consists of 10 residues. Trimming took off 8 bases at V and 3 bases at J, with 5 bases between the two ends. In germline, CDR1 is SNHLY, CDR2 FYNNEI. CDR3 nucleotides: TGTGCCAGCGCCAGCTACGAGCAGTACTTC. Translated, it gives CASASYEQYF. Full variable domain (outside the CDR3, taken from reference TRBV2 and TRBJ2-7): EPEVTQTPSHQVTQMGQEVILRCVPISNHLYFYWYRQILGQKVEFLVSFYNNEISEKSEIFDDQFSVERPDGSNFTLKIRSTKLEDSAMYFCASASYEQYFGPGTRLTVT.

This clone has only a few counts. The chain carries TRBV5-8 and TRBJ1-2, with TRBD1 identical over 7 bases. With 2 bases clipped from V and 7 bases from J, the junction kept 5 bases outside the gene matches. The CDR3 has 13 residues. The germline gives CDR1 SGHTS, CDR2 YDEGEE. The CDR3 nucleotides are TGTGCCAGCAGCTTACAGGGGCGGGGTGGCTACACCTTC. The encoded protein is CASSLQGRGGYTF. The entire variable domain, with the rest obtained from reference TRBV5-8 and TRBJ1-2, is as follows: EAGVTQSPTHLIKTRGQQATLRCSPISGHTSVYWYQQALGLGLQFLLWYDEGEERNRGNFPPRFSGRQFPNYSSELNVNALELEDSALYLCASSLQGRGGYTFGSGTRLTVV.

The rearrangement joins TRBV10-1 to TRBJ2-7; D possibly corresponds to TRBD1 (5 bases). Trimming stripped 3 bases from V and 4 bases from J, with 10 bases between. The CDR3 has 13 amino acids. The germline V gene encodes CDR1 WNHNN and CDR2 SYGVQD (reference sequence). DNA of the CDR3: TGCGCCAGCAGTGAAGGGGCGAGGTACGAGCAGTACTTC. This sequence encodes CASSEGARYEQYF.

The chain joins TRBV6-5 to TRBJ1-2; 9 bases match TRBD1. The CDR3 is made up of 13 amino acids. V was clipped by 5 bases and J by 8 bases; unmatched bases: 6. The germline CDR1 and CDR2 sequences are MNHEY and SVGAGI. The CDR3 DNA reads TGTGCCAGCAGTACCTTACAGGGGGCCGGCTACACCTTC. Amino acids: CASSTLQGAGYTF.

Notes on this clone: Different DNA sequences within this sample yield the same CDR3. The chain uses TRBV6-1 and TRBJ1-2; 7 nucleotides match TRBD1. The length of the CDR3 is 12 residues. The trim removed 7 bases at V and 4 bases at J, leaving 3 bases unmatched. Germline V CDR1 and CDR2: MNHNS, SASEGT. The CDR3 DNA follows: TGTGCCAGCATACAGGGGTCCTATGGCTACACCTTC. This translates into CASIQGSYGYTF.

V usage is TRBV30 and J usage is TRBJ1-2; a possible D gene is TRBD1 (5 bases). The V end was cut by 1 base, the J end by 3 bases, with 24 bases between. The CDR3 has 18 residues. Germline assignment: CDR1 GTSNPN and CDR2 SVGIG (reference sequence). The CDR3 DNA reads TGTGCCTGGAGTGGCAGGGACCCTTCACCCTCGCCCCACTATGGCTACACCTTC. Its protein is CAWSGRDPSPSPHYGYTF.

Concerning this clone: The identical CDR3 is also encoded by other nucleotide sequences in the sample. The V and J genes are TRBV10-3 and TRBJ2-7; D is uncertain. The V and J ends lost 6 bases and 3 bases respectively, with 6 bases between them. CDR1 ENHRY and CDR2 SYGVKD come from the germline V gene. The CDR3 contains 11 residues. The CDR3 loop reads CAISQDYEQYF. Written as DNA, the CDR3 is TGTGCCATCAGCCAGGACTACGAGCAGTACTTC.

The genes are TRBV5-8 and TRBJ1-4, with 10 bases aligning to TRBD1. The V gene's germline CDR1 is SGHTS and CDR2 YDEGEE. Trimming removed 1 base from V and 4 bases from J; junction bases left unmatched: 4. The CDR3 has 16 amino acids. CDR3 in DNA: TGTGCCAGCAGCTTGCAGGGACAGGGGATTAATGAAAAACTGTTTTTT. It codes for CASSLQGQGINEKLFF.

V usage is TRBV9 and J usage is TRBJ2-1, with a weak D call TRBD2 (5 bases). The germline V gene encodes CDR1 SGDLS and CDR2 YYNGEE. V was pared by 4 bases and J by 0 bases, with 11 bases between. This CDR3 is built from 15 residues. CDR3 amino acids: CASSRAASSYNEQFF. In DNA, the CDR3 is TGTGCCAGCAGCCGAGCGGCGAGCTCCTACAATGAGCAGTTCTTC.

The J gene is TRBJ2-4, the V gene TRBV5-6, with D perhaps being TRBD1 or TRBD2 (7 bases each). The CDR3 is 14 residues long. V lost 4 bases to trimming and J lost 7 bases, with 15 bases between them. Germline V gene sequence: CDR1 SGHDT, CDR2 YYEEEE. In DNA form, the CDR3 reads TGTGCCAGCAGCCAGGGGGGGGCCGAGAACATTCAGTACTTC. It translates to CASSQGGAENIQYF.

This chain links TRBV10-3 with TRBJ1-1; the match to TRBD1 covers 9 bases. The germline CDR1 and CDR2 sequences are ENHRY and SYGVKD. CDR3 length: 13 amino acids. V dropped 6 bases and J dropped 5; count of bases not matched to a gene: 4. The DNA of the CDR3 is TGTGCCATCAGGGGGGACAGGGCTACTGAAGCTTTCTTT. Protein: CAIRGDRATEAFF.

The chain combines TRBV7-8 with TRBJ2-2; D is possibly TRBD2 (7 bases). Germline V CDR1 and CDR2: SGHVS, FQNEAQ. V gave up 6 bases and J gave up 4 bases, with 15 bases separating them. The CDR3 extends over 15 amino acids. The CDR3 loop reads CASRPRGGGTGELFF. CDR3 DNA: TGTGCCAGCAGACCGCGGGGAGGGGGCACCGGGGAGCTGTTTTTT.

The chain employs TRBV30 and TRBJ2-2, with D perhaps matching TRBD2 (5 bases). The CDR3 sequence is 15 residues long. V gave up 2 bases and J gave up 6 bases, with 16 bases separating them. Per the germline V gene, CDR1 is GTSNPN and CDR2 is SVGIG (reference sequence). CDR3 DNA sequence: TGTGCCTGGAGTCCGGGTAGTAGCGCTGCCGGGGAGCTGTTTTTT. Translated, it gives CAWSPGSSAAGELFF. The full variable domain, rest sourced from reference TRBV30 and TRBJ2-2, is SQTIHQWPATLVQPVGSPLSLECTVEGTSNPNLYWYRQAAGRGLQLLFYSVGIGQISSEVPQNLSASRPQDRQFILSSKKLLLSDSGFYLCAWSPGSSAAGELFFGEGSRLTVL.

This clone turned up a few times. J is TRBJ1-1 and V is TRBV5-1; 10 nucleotides agree with TRBD1. Trimming at V came to 5 bases and at J to 4 bases, leaving 5 bases not matched to a gene. Germline-derived CDR1 and CDR2 are SGHRS and YFSETQ. This CDR3 is 14 amino acids long. Written as DNA, the CDR3 is TGCGCCAGCAGGATGGGACAGGGGAGCACTGAAGCTTTCTTT. This codes for CASRMGQGSTEAFF. The full variable domain, in which reference TRBV5-1 and TRBJ1-1 provide the parts outside the CDR3, is KAGVTQTPRYLIKTRGQQVTLSCSPISGHRSVSWYQQTPGQGLQFLFEYFSETQRNKGNFPGRFSGRQFSNSRSEMNVSTLELGDSALYLCASRMGQGSTEAFFGQGTRLTVV.

This clone has only one observation. The chain uses TRBV4-1 and TRBJ2-3; D possibly corresponds to TRBD2 (6 bases). The CDR3 has 15 amino acids. The V end was cut by 3 bases, the J end by 2 bases, with 12 bases between. Germline CDR1 is MGHRA and CDR2 is YSYEKL. CDR3 nucleotides: TGCGCCAGCAGCCAGGGGGGACTTTTCACAGATACGCAGTATTTT. This sequence encodes CASSQGGLFTDTQYF.

This sequence joins TRBV29-1 and TRBJ2-7; the match to TRBD2 covers 10 bases. J was trimmed by 2 bases and V by 5 bases; bases with no gene match: 3. This CDR3 comprises 13 residues. CDR1 SQVTM and CDR2 ANQGSEA come from the germline V gene. For the CDR3, the DNA is TGCAGCGTTTTACTAGCGGGAACCTACGAGCAGTACTTC. It codes for CSVLLAGTYEQYF.

The CDR3 is CASSEGGRPDVQYF. The CDR3 nucleotides are TGCGCCAGCAGTGAAGGGGGGAGGCCTGACGTGCAGTACTTC. The rearrangement links TRBV10-1 to TRBJ2-7; D is tentatively TRBD1 or TRBD2 (6 bases each). CDR3 size: 14 residues. V lost 3 bases and J 9 bases, leaving 18 bases between the germline ends. Germline V gives CDR1 WNHNN, CDR2 SYGVQD (reference sequence).